A selection of T cell receptor beta chains follows, all from one sample in a study of blood T cell repertoires in COVID-19. The protocol was immunoSEQ multiplex PCR, while the TCRdb copy is restricted to in-frame clones and leaves out a portion. The sample consists of 270,000 or so clones, about four fifths of them appearing once. Material: peripheral blood. The receptors were sampled from a woman aged 45-60 years who had recovered from COVID-19. CDR3s leave out the opening cysteine and the closing phenylalanine or tryptophan. D genes are given only for firm matches.

CDR3,D,V,J
ASSASSENFDTQY,NA,TRBV2,TRBJ2-3
ASSQDGDRVTQPQH,TRBD1,TRBV4-1,TRBJ1-5
ASSPWTGGEEKLF,TRBD1,TRBV7-9,TRBJ1-4
ASGAGQDYEQY,TRBD1,TRBV28,TRBJ2-7
ASLGNRGRDSGANVLT,TRBD1,TRBV2,TRBJ2-6
ASSPRGALGANVLT,NA,TRBV5-6,TRBJ2-6
AWRPGPNTGELF,NA,TRBV30,TRBJ2-2
ATSDLQGYNEQF,TRBD1,TRBV24-1,TRBJ2-1
ASSFYASRQETQY,NA,TRBV7-2,TRBJ2-5
ASSRTSGGARGKTDTQY,TRBD2,TRBV19,TRBJ2-3
ALDKGDPRDTEAF,NA,TRBV30,TRBJ1-1
SASLGQGAGTDTQY,TRBD1,TRBV20-1,TRBJ2-3
ATNPGQGRSGANVLT,TRBD1,TRBV24-1,TRBJ2-6
ASSPKGGGQY,NA,TRBV5-1,TRBJ2-5
ASSQDAASGSYEQY,TRBD2,TRBV4-3,TRBJ2-7
ASSPEGQDNSPLH,NA,TRBV11-1,TRBJ1-6
ASSQADLTVNEQF,NA,TRBV4-1,TRBJ2-1
ASRLAGGNEQY,TRBD2,TRBV19,TRBJ2-7
ASSPPPWGSKLAGELF,NA,TRBV27,TRBJ2-2
ASSSLASDTYEQY,NA,TRBV18,TRBJ2-7
ASSPGTGMLGEQY,TRBD1,TRBV18,TRBJ2-7
ASSRSLAPSYEQY,NA,TRBV19,TRBJ2-7
ASSPDRDYGYT,TRBD1,TRBV7-3,TRBJ1-2
ASSSGNQPQH,NA,TRBV27,TRBJ1-5
ASSLEMTGTRSYNEQF,TRBD2,TRBV7-6,TRBJ2-1
ASSYGATGNTDTQY,NA,TRBV6-2/TRBV6-3,TRBJ2-3
ASRSQGVTGELF,TRBD1,TRBV7-2,TRBJ2-2
ASSFGGAYNEQF,TRBD2,TRBV27,TRBJ2-1
ASSPPGGLTGYT,NA,TRBV7-9,TRBJ1-2
ASSPVAGGKETQY,TRBD2,TRBV19,TRBJ2-5
ASSESGGAPSTDTQY,TRBD2,TRBV7-2,TRBJ2-3
ASSLRTGEEKLF,TRBD1,TRBV5-1,TRBJ1-4
ASSLAALSGSEREWDTQY,TRBD2,TRBV7-6,TRBJ2-3
ASSFSGQETQY,TRBD2,TRBV7-6,TRBJ2-5
ASSPGQGRETQY,TRBD1,TRBV11-2,TRBJ2-5
ASSRTGGSAEAF,NA,TRBV3-1/TRBV3-2,TRBJ1-1
ASTGDYGYT,NA,TRBV6-5,TRBJ1-2
AISDRGQDEQY,TRBD1,TRBV10-3,TRBJ2-7
ASSQDSYEKLF,NA,TRBV19,TRBJ1-4
ASSTYQETQY,NA,TRBV7-2,TRBJ2-5
ASSSGQGTETQY,TRBD1,TRBV7-2,TRBJ2-5
ASSIGTGGYEQY,TRBD1,TRBV28,TRBJ2-7
ASSTGQGFTQPQH,TRBD1,TRBV19,TRBJ1-5
ASSQGRQSGVYNEQF,TRBD2,TRBV4-3,TRBJ2-1
ASSPIATGQYNEQF,TRBD1,TRBV7-9,TRBJ2-1
ASSVVGRNFL,NA,TRBV9,TRBJ2-3
ASSAVAGEVSDTQY,TRBD2,TRBV27,TRBJ2-3
ASSLAPLTNQPQH,NA,TRBV5-5,TRBJ1-5
ASRRDRNTDTQY,TRBD1,TRBV2,TRBJ2-3
ASSSQGMGQPQH,TRBD1,TRBV7-2,TRBJ1-5
ASSLGGQGFYEQF,TRBD1,TRBV7-3,TRBJ2-1
ASASGGSYNEQF,TRBD2,TRBV28,TRBJ2-1
ASSFPLKYRGENSPLH,TRBD1,TRBV28,TRBJ1-6
ASSYRGGELGYT,NA,TRBV6-6,TRBJ1-2
ASSQKGQGYGYT,TRBD1,TRBV14,TRBJ1-2
ASSLNRGDNYGYT,TRBD1,TRBV5-4,TRBJ1-2
ASSVVEGMNTEAF,NA,TRBV9,TRBJ1-1
ASSLASGAHEQY,TRBD2,TRBV5-6,TRBJ2-7
ASSGTGTGADGYT,TRBD1,TRBV9,TRBJ1-2